Following are 10 T cell receptor beta chains from one sample sequenced in a study of human T cells and chemical hapten exposure. TCRdb fed the RACE reads into MiXCR, producing one record per CDR3 protein. The sample has about 260,000 distinct CDR3 sequences, around 9.3% seen once; the top ten hold 2% to 3%. The time point denotes: pre-sensitization, week 0. The treatment was: therapeutic diphenylcyclopropenone sensitization with weekly scalp DPC. Material: whole blood, obtained in connection with sensitization to the hapten diphenylcyclopropenone (DPC). The receptor source for this set is a woman aged 40 to 50 with alopecia areata. Some clones in this sample may be carry-over from other donors' samples.

The sample holds a few counts of this clonotype. The chain links TRBV28 to TRBJ1-4, with no clear D. Trimming left V 2 bases short and J 8 bases short, with 6 bases between. This CDR3 contains 12 residues. CDR1 and CDR2 from the germline V gene are MDHEN and SYDVKM. The CDR3 loop reads CASSLTQEKLFF. The CDR3 nucleotides are TGTGCCAGCAGTTTAACACAAGAAAAACTGTTTTTT.

This clonotype was seen ten or more times. The V gene is TRBV12-3 or TRBV12-4, the J gene TRBJ2-7; D not resolved. Trimming took 5 bases from V and 1 from J, leaving 9 bases between them. The CDR3 runs to 13 residues. The CDR3 region has the DNA TGTGCCAGCAGTCGGCCCGGGTCCTACGAGCAGTACTTC. Translated, it gives CASSRPGSYEQYF.

This clonotype was seen only a few times. The gene calls are TRBV2 and TRBJ2-1; a weak D match, TRBD2 (6 bases). Trimming pared 11 bases from V and 9 bases from J, leaving 17 bases between. This CDR3 spans 12 amino acids. Per the germline V gene, CDR1 is SNHLY and CDR2 is FYNNEI. CDR3 sequence reads: CALRRVNSEQFF. The DNA of the CDR3 is TGTGCCCTCCGGAGGGTCAACAGTGAGCAGTTCTTC.

This clonotype has a handful of counts. The rearrangement uses TRBV19 and TRBJ2-1, with D tentatively TRBD2 (5 bases). Germline assignment: CDR1 LNHDA and CDR2 SQIVND (reference sequence). This CDR3 is built from 14 residues. V was shortened by 8 bases and J by 3 bases, with 14 bases between the two germline ends. DNA for the CDR3: TGTGCCAGTTTGGCTAGCTCCCTCTACAATGAGCAGTTCTTC. Residues: CASLASSLYNEQFF.

This clonotype was counted many times. The gene calls are TRBV12-3 or TRBV12-4 and TRBJ2-2; no definite D call. The CDR3 is 14 amino acids. Between the trimmed V and J ends, which lost 1 base and 1 base, there was a span of 4 bases. DNA of the CDR3: TGTGCCAGCAGTTTAGTAGTGAACACCGGGGAGCTGTTTTTT. It codes for CASSLVVNTGELFF.

The chain couples TRBV20-1 to TRBJ1-2; weak D call: TRBD1 (6 bases). V lost 0 bases to trimming and J lost 7 bases, with 18 bases between them. Germline V gene data show CDR1 as DFQATT and CDR2 as SNEGSKA (reference sequence). This CDR3 comprises 15 residues. The CDR3 DNA reads TGCAGTGCTAGAGATACTGTCAGGGGATCTCTTGGCTACACCTTC. Translating it yields CSARDTVRGSLGYTF.

A few counts support this clonotype. V and J are TRBV10-3 and TRBJ1-6; possible D gene TRBD1, 5 bases. The CDR3 has 14 amino acids. Trimming left V 6 bases short and J 10 bases short, with 16 bases between. Germline CDR1 ENHRY, CDR2 SYGVKD. CDR3 in amino acids: CAIRENWGDSPLHF. In nucleotides, the CDR3 is TGTGCCATCAGGGAGAATTGGGGGGACTCACCCCTCCACTTT.

This chain links TRBV27 with TRBJ1-5, with D possibly matching TRBD1 (5 bases). This CDR3 contains 15 residues. The V gene lost 3 bases and the J gene lost 4 bases, with 13 bases spanning the gap. The germline V gene encodes CDR1 MNHEY and CDR2 SMNVEV (reference sequence). This chain's CDR3 is CASSFGGTKNQPQHF. DNA of the CDR3: TGTGCCAGCAGTTTCGGGGGAACAAAGAATCAGCCCCAGCATTTT.

This clonotype was counted between two and nine times. V and J are TRBV6-5 and TRBJ1-2, with TRBD1 matching 8 bases. CDR3 length: 16 residues. J lost 4 bases, V lost 5 bases, and 12 bases had no gene match. Per germline, CDR1 MNHEY and CDR2 SVGAGI. This chain's CDR3 is CASSPGQVGGSYGYTF. CDR3 DNA sequence: TGTGCCAGCAGTCCGGGACAGGTCGGGGGGAGCTATGGCTACACCTTC.

There are many counts of this clonotype. This rearrangement joins TRBV6-5 to TRBJ2-2, with a tentative D call TRBD2 (5 bases). CDR3 length: 15 residues. V lost 5 bases, J lost 2 bases, and 12 bases lay in between. Germline-derived CDR1 and CDR2 are MNHEY and SVGAGI. For the CDR3, the DNA is TGTGCCAGCAGTCCCGGACTGACAAACACCGGGGAGCTGTTTTTT. This encodes CASSPGLTNTGELFF.